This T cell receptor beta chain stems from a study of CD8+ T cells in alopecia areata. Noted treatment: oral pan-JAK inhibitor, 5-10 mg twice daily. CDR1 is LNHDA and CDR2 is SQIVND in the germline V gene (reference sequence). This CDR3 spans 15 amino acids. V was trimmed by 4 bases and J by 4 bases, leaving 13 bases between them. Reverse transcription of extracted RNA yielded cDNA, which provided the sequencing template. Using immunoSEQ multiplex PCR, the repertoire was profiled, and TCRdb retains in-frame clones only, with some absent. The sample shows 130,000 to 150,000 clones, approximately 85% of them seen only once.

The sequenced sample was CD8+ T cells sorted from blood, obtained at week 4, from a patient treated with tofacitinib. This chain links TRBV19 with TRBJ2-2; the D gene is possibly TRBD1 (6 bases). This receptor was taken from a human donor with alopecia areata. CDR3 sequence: CASSNRVSGTGELFF. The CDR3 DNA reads TGTGCCAGTAGTAACAGGGTTTCGGGCACCGGGGAGCTGTTTTTT.